This entry describes one TCR beta chain. This clone was seen once. The specificity of this receptor is unknown. No much larger clonotype is one base removed from it; base qualities were not supplied. The junction carries 13 bases between V and J, which are trimmed by 2 bases and 6 bases respectively. Via the germline V gene, CDR1 is MRHNA and CDR2 SNTAGT. Including the terminal cysteine and phenylalanine, the CDR3 comprises 14 residues. This entry keeps only the CDR3 DNA: 42 bases, framed from base 1. This entry is derived from a study of shared clonotypes between healthy human individuals (TCRdb year 2020). Study-level background: A couple of women and a few men aged 18 to 49 years were included in the cohort. For each donor, CD4 naive and CD4 memory were each given three plates, CD8 naive was given two plates, and CD8 memory was given one plate. The study deeply sequenced blood TCR repertoires of roughly five healthy adults to estimate repertoire size and the extent of clonotype sharing between individuals. Different laboratories and diverse techniques were used to prepare libraries and sequence TCR repertoires, to increase sequencing depth and limit assay-specific biases. Per donor, leukapheresis produced somewhere between about 0.8 and 9 billion PBMCs.

Healthy HIV-negative adults with no recently reported acute infections or vaccinations were included as donors. Only Caucasian adults living in Nashville, Tennessee, USA were represented among the donors. Magnetic negative selection was used to enrich CD4+ T cells, after which naive cells were positively selected on CD45RA and the negative fraction became the memory subset. Blood was obtained by leukapheresis, after which PBMCs were separated by Ficoll-Histopaque density gradient centrifugation and cryopreserved in liquid nitrogen vapor phase. Purity and quantity of every magnetically sorted T cell population were checked by analytical flow cytometry. Each sorted fraction had its genomic DNA isolated and then quantified by UV absorbance on a Nanodrop 2000c. Using the deep immunoSEQ assay, TCR CDR3 regions were amplified from genomic DNA by multiplex PCR. Genomic DNA extracted from each cell subset was distributed evenly over all wells of several immunoSEQ 96-well plates, and each plate served as one replicate. For sorted subsets, about 200 ng genomic DNA, equal to some 30,000 T cell genomes, was loaded into each replicate PCR. Purified libraries were quantified with a Qubit 3.0 fluorometer, sized on a Bioanalyzer 2100, and re-quantified with the KAPA Library Quantification kit. Every immunoSEQ 96-well plate was sequenced on a dedicated single-read 150-cycle Illumina NextSeq 550 flow cell. The source study handled its data this way. The immunoSEQ output contained only junctional sequences without quality scores, so filtering could not match that applied to full-length reads. To assign V/J genes and CDR3, sequences were annotated against IMGT germline references using PyIR, a Python wrapper for IgBLAST v1.9. Reads with weak V/J assignments (E-value above 1e-6), missing CDR3, stop codons, out-of-frame junctions, or ambiguous translated residues were removed. V3J clonotypes were defined by identical inferred V gene, J gene, and CDR3 amino acid sequence. Percentage overlap between repertoires was calculated by dividing the number of shared unique clonotypes by the size of the smaller repertoire. Repertoire richness was assessed with RTK rarefaction, the Chao1 estimator, and Recon v2.1 estimates of unobserved clonotypes. For all TCRbeta clonotypes obtained by the gDNA method from a handful of donors, generation probabilities were computed with OLGA. TCRdb holds this immuneACCESS table with in-frame rearrangements only. Some clones are missing; in checked studies, unresolved V genes explain under half, and the rest has no known cause. V, J and clone size were drawn from that table, and D and trimming were deduced from the DNA. This sample comprises about 1 million clones, under 80% of them detected only once. The ten largest clonotypes hold roughly 1.4% of the sample.

The full study reports these points: Compared with non-shared clonotypes, the clonotypes found in all four sorted-subset donors had higher generation probabilities. Naive subsets generally had larger estimated clonotype richness than memory subsets did. Because the study included a small number of donors, the genetic and exposure-history diversity represented was limited. Incomplete sequencing was indicated by rarefaction of sorted-subset datasets, despite the large sequencing depth. Based on pairwise subsampling, the degree of clonotype sharing among donors was expected to be affected by sequencing depth. Across a handful of donors, 4.5% to 6.5% of naive CD4, roughly 3.5% of naive CD8, roughly 2.2% of memory CD4, and roughly 0.4% of memory CD8 clonotypes were shared. Only blood was sampled, and tissue TCR repertoires likely differ from those in blood.

Sequenced material: memory CD4+ T cells sorted from blood. The label giving this sample's cell subset or site can be read as: CD45RA-negative fraction. The rearranged chain carries TRBV6-4 and TRBJ1-1; TRBD1 is a weak D gene call, 5 bases matching. This clonotype originated in a man aged 18-30 years in good health. CDR3 region: CASSDTPGAAEAFF. The nucleotide sequence is given as TGTGCCAGCAGTGACACGCCTGGGGCGGCTGAAGCTTTCTTT.